This paragraph reports one T cell receptor (beta chain). The record originates from a study of cytomegalovirus exposure and HLA in healthy donors. The method was immunoSEQ multiplex PCR; TCRdb's version includes in-frame clones alone and lacks a portion of them. The sample lists roughly 100,000 clones; about 87% were seen once. The donors were part of the validation cohort, which consisted of about 120 subjects and was separate from the first cohort of under 850 subjects. The CDR3 totals 16 residues. Germline lookup yields CDR1 KGHSH and CDR2 LQKENI. V lost 3 bases and J lost 8, with 19 bases in between.

The V and J genes are TRBV18 and TRBJ1-4, with a possible D match to TRBD1 (6 bases). Specimen: PBMCs. The TCR sequence derives from a young woman in good health and CMV-seropositive. CDR3 bases: TGTGCCAGCTCACCCAACAGGGTGGGGGACGGGGAAAAACTGTTTTTT. Amino acids: CASSPNRVGDGEKLFF. The full variable domain, in which reference TRBV18 and TRBJ1-4 provide the parts outside the CDR3, is NAGVMQNPRHLVRRRGQEARLRCSPMKGHSHVYWYRQLPEEGLKFMVYLQKENIIDESGMPKERFSAEFPKEGPSILRIQQVVRGDSAAYFCASSPNRVGDGEKLFFGSGTQLSVL.